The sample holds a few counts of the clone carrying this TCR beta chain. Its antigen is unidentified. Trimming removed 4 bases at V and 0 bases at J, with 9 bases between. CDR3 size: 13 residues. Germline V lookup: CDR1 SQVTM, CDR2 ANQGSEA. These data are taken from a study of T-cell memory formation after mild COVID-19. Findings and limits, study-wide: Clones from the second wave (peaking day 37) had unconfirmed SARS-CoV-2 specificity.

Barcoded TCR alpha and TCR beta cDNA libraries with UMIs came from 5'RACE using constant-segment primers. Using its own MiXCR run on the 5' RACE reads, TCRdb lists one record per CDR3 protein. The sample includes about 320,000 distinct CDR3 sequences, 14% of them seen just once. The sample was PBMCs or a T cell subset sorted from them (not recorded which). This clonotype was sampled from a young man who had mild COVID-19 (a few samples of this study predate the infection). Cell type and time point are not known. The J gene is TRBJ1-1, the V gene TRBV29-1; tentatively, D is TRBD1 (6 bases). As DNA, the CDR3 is TGCAGCGTTGTGGACAGATTGAACACTGAAGCTTTCTTT. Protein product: CSVVDRLNTEAFF.